This T cell receptor (beta chain) was obtained from a study of CD8+CD57+ T cells in acquired aplastic anemia. The overall study: Roughly 3 ug was the average amount of DNA from sorted CD4+ and CD8+ cells. Study-level results: The same twenty-nine CD8+ CDR3 sequences occurred in patients and in controls. Significance was not reached for CD8+ Simpson's diversity between patients and controls.

Genomic DNA, the template, was used for profiling of the TCR beta VDJ and CDR3. TCRdb re-analysed the reads in MiXCR, keeping a single row per CDR3 protein. The repertoire holds about 160,000 distinct CDR3 sequences, with 40% to 50% as singletons. This CDR3 is 15 amino acids long. V was trimmed by 4 bases and J by 5 bases, leaving 15 bases between them. Looked up from germline, CDR1 is SGHNT and CDR2 is YYREEE (reference sequence). This clonotype was seen many times. Its cognate antigen is unknown. CD8+CD57+ cell expansion had been shown by flow cytometry in patients chosen for sequencing. The sample consisted of sorted CD4+, CD8+, or CD8+CD57+ T cells (not recorded which) from PBMCs. The sequence came from a human donor with aplastic anemia. The chain uses TRBV5-4 and TRBJ1-4, with D unresolved. The CDR3 loop is CASSLGPGRNEKLFF. The CDR3 DNA follows: TGTGCCAGCAGCCTAGGGCCCGGGAGGAATGAAAAACTGTTTTTT.